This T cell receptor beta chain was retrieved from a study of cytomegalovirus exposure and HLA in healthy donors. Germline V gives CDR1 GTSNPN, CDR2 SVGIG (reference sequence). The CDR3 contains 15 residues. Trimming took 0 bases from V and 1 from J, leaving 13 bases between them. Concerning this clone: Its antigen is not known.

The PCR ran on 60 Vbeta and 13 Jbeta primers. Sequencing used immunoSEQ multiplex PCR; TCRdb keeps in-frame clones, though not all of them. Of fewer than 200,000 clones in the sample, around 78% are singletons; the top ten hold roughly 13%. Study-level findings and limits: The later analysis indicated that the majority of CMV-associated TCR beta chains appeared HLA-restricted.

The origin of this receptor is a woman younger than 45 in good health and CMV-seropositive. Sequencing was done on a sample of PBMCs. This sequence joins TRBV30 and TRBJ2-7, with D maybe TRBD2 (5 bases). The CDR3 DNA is TGTGCCTGGAGTGTCCGAGGGTACTCATCCTACGAGCAGTACTTC. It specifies CAWSVRGYSSYEQYF.